This entry features one TCR beta chain sequence. What it binds is unknown. The data stem from a study of T-cell reconstitution after alpha-beta-depleted transplantation in children. Findings and caveats of the study: One year after transplant, T-cell counts and diversity came mostly from newly produced T cells. Reported findings indicate that, about two months after transplant, alpha-beta T cells came from several hundred expanded clones, which were derived from non-depleted graft cells. Surviving recipient cells, namely T cells and thymic progenitors, were the source of high day-60 TCRbeta diversity in some patients.

With 3 bases removed from V and 4 bases from J, the gap between germline ends came to 19 bases. The CDR3 extends over 15 amino acids. The germline V gene encodes CDR1 DFQATT and CDR2 SNEGSKA (reference sequence). Preparing the TCRbeta library involved the use of unique molecular identifiers. Each CDR3 protein gets one entry after TCRdb re-called the PCR reads with MiXCR. The repertoire has around 580,000 distinct CDR3 sequences, approximately 30% of them found once; the top ten carry under 45%. The genes are TRBV20-1 and TRBJ2-7, with D unclear. The receptor was isolated from a boy under two years old with Wiskott-Aldrich syndrome, due to receive a stem cell transplant. The sample was PBMCs, taken before TCRalphabeta/CD19-depleted stem cell transplant. The CDR3 loop is CSASRFSPMGYEQYF. CDR3 sequence (DNA): TGCAGTGCTAGTCGTTTCAGCCCCATGGGGTACGAGCAGTACTTC.